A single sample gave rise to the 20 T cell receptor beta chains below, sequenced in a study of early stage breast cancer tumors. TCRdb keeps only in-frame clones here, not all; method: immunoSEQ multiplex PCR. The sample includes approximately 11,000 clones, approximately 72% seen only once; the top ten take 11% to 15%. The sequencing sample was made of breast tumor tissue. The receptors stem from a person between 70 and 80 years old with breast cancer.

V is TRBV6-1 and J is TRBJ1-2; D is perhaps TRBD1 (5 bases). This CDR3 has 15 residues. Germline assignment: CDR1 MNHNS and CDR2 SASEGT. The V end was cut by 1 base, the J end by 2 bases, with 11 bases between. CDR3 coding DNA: TGTGCCAGCAGTGAAGGGTCAGGGATAAACTATGGCTACACCTTC. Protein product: CASSEGSGINYGYTF.

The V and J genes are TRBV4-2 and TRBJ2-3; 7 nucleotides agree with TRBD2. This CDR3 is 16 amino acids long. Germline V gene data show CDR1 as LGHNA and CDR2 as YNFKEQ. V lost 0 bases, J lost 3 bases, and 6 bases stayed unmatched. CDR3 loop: CASSQELSGATDTQYF. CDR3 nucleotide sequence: TGTGCCAGCAGCCAAGAGCTAAGCGGGGCAACAGATACGCAGTATTTT.

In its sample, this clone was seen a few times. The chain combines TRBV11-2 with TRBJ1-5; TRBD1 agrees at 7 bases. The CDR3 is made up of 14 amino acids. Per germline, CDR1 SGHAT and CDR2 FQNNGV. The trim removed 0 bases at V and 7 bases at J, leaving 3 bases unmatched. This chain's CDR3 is CASSLERGGQPQHF. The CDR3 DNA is TGTGCCAGCAGCTTAGAGCGAGGGGGCCAGCCCCAGCATTTT.

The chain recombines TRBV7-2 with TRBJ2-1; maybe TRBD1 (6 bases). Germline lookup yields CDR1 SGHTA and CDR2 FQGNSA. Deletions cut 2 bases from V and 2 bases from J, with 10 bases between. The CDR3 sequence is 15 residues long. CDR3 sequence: CASSLTTGPYNEQFF. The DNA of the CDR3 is TGTGCCAGCAGCTTAACAACAGGGCCCTACAATGAGCAGTTCTTC.

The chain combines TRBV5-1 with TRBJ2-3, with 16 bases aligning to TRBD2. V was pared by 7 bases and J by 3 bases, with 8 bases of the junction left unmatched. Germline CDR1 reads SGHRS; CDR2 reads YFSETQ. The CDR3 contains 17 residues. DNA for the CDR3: TGCGCCAGCGGGACTAGCGGGAGGGGCTCCATGACAGATACGCAGTATTTT. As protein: CASGTSGRGSMTDTQYF.

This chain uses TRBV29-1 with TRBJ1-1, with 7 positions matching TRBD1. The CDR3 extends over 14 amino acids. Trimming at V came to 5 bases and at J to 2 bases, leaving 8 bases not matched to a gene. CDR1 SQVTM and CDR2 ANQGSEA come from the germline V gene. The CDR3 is CSVNLRTGNTEAFF. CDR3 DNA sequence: TGCAGCGTTAACTTAAGGACAGGCAACACTGAAGCTTTCTTT.

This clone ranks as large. The CDR3 loop reads CASNLGSGSSYEQYF. For the CDR3, the DNA is TGTGCCAGCAACCTAGGGAGCGGGAGTTCCTACGAGCAGTACTTC. The chain links TRBV7-9 to TRBJ2-7, with 8 nucleotides matching TRBD2. The V and J ends lost 7 bases and 1 base, in that order; junction bases with no gene match: 9. This CDR3 contains 15 residues. Per germline, CDR1 SEHNR and CDR2 FQNEAQ (reference sequence).

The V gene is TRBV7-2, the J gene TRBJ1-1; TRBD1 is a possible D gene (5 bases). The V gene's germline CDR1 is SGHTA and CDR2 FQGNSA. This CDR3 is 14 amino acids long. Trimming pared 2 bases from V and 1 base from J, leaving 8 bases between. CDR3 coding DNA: TGTGCCAGCAGCTTAATGGGGGGGAACACTGAAGCTTTCTTT. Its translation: CASSLMGGNTEAFF.

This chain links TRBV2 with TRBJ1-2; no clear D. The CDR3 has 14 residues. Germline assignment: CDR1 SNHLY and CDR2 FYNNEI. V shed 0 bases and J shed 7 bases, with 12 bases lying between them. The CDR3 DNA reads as TGTGCCAGCAGTGAAGCAGGAGGGTTGGGTGGCTACACCTTC. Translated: CASSEAGGLGGYTF.

The CDR3 here is CASSQGLAHKDTQYF. In DNA form, the CDR3 reads TGTGCCAGCAGCCAGGGACTAGCGCATAAAGATACGCAGTATTTT. This rearrangement joins TRBV7-2 to TRBJ2-3; 10 nucleotides agree with TRBD2. Germline V gene data show CDR1 as SGHTA and CDR2 as FQGNSA. Trimming cost V 5 bases and J 5 bases; bases outside gene matches: 7. The CDR3 is 15 residues long.

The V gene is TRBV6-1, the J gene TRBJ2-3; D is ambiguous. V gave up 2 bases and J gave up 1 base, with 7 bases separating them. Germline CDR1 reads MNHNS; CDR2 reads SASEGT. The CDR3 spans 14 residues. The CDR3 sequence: CASSENPRTDTQYF. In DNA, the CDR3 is TGTGCCAGCAGTGAAAATCCTCGCACAGATACGCAGTATTTT.

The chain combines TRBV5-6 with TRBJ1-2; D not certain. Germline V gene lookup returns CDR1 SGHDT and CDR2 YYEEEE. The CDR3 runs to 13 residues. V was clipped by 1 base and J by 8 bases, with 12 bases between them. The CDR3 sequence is CASSLSRVGGYTF. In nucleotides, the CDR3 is TGTGCCAGCAGCTTGTCCCGTGTGGGCGGCTACACCTTC. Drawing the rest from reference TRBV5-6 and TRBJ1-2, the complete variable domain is DAGVTQSPTHLIKTRGQQVTLRCSPKSGHDTVSWYQQALGQGPQFIFQYYEEEERQRGNFPDRFSGHQFPNYSSELNVNALLLGDSALYLCASSLSRVGGYTFGSGTRLTVV.

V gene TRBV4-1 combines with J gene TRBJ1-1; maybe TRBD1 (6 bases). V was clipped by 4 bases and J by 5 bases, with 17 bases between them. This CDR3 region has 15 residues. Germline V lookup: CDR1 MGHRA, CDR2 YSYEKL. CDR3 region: CASSPVQGMGTEAFF. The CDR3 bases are TGCGCCAGCAGCCCCGTCCAGGGGATGGGGACTGAAGCTTTCTTT.

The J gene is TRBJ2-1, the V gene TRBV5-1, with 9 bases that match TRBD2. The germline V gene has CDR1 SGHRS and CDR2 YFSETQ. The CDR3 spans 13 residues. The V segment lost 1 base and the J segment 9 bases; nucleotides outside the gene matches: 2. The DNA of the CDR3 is TGCGCCAGCAGCTTGATTAGCGGGGGTGAGCAGTTCTTC. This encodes CASSLISGGEQFF.

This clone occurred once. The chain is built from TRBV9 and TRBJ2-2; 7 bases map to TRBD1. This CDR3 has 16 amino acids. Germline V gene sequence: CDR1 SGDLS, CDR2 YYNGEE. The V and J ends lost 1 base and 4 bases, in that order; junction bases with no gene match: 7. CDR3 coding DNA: TGTGCCAGCAGCGTATACGACAGGGTGCGCACCGGGGAGCTGTTTTTT. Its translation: CASSVYDRVRTGELFF.

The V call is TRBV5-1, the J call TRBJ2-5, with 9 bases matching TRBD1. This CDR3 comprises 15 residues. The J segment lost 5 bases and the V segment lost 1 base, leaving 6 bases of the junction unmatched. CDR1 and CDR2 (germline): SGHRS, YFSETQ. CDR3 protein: CASSLRQGVVETQYF. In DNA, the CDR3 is TGCGCCAGCAGCTTGAGACAGGGGGTGGTTGAGACCCAGTACTTC.

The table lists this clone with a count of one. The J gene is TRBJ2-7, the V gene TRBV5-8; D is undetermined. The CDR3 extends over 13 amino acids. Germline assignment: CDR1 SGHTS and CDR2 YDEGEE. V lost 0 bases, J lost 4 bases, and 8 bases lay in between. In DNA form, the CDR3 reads TGTGCCAGCAGCTTGGTGGCAGGATACGAGCAGTACTTC. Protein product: CASSLVAGYEQYF.

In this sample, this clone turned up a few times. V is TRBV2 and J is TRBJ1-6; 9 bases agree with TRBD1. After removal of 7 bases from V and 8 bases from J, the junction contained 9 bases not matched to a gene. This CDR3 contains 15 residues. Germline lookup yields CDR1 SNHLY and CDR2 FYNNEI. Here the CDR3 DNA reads TGTGCCAGCACTGTTTTACAGGGGGCTGATTCACCCCTCCACTTT. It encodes CASTVLQGADSPLHF.

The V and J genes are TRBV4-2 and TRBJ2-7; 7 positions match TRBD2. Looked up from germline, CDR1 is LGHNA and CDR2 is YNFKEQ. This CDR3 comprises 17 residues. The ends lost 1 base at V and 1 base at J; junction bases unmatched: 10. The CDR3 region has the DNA TGTGCCAGCAGCCAAGCCCCGTCTAGCGGCCTTTCCTACGAGCAGTACTTC. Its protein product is CASSQAPSSGLSYEQYF.

The DNA of the CDR3 is TGTGCCAGCAGCTTAGATTCCAGCGGGAGCCTCTACGAGCAGTACTTC. Protein: CASSLDSSGSLYEQYF. The rearrangement joins TRBV7-2 to TRBJ2-7; 8 bases map to TRBD2. V trimming: 1 base; J trimming: 3 bases; junction bases outside the gene matches: 8. CDR3 length: 16 residues. CDR1 and CDR2 (germline): SGHTA, FQGNSA.